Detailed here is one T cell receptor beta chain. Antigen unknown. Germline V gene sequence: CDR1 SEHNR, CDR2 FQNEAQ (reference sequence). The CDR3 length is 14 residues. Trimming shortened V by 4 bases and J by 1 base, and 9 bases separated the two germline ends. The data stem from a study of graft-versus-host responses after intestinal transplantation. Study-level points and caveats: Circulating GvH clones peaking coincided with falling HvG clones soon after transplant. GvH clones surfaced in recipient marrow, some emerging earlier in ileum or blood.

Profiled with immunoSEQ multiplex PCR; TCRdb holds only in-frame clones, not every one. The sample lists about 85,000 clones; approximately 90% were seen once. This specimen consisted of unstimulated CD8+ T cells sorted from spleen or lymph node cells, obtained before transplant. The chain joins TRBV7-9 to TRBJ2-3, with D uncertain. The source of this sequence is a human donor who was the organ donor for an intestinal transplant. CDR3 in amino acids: CASSSVVRTDTQYF. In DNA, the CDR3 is TGTGCCAGCAGCTCTGTGGTGCGCACAGATACGCAGTATTTT.